This T cell receptor beta chain was profiled in a study of blood T cell repertoires in COVID-19. Study overall: Collection of acute and convalescent COVID-19 samples took place in the United States, Italy and Spain. Sources were T cells, B-cell-depleted T cells, or PBMCs; the material itself was cDNA or gDNA.

Original processing notes: Reference gene primer amplification in the assay estimated nucleated cell counts. Libraries were prepared by immunoSEQ multiplex PCR; TCRdb keeps only in-frame clonotypes and omits some of them. V and J calls and clone size are those listed in that table; D and trimming were worked out from the DNA. The sample carries over 450,000 clones, roughly nine tenths recorded once. Germline lookup yields CDR1 SGHTA and CDR2 FQGNSA. The CDR3 covers 13 residues. After removal of 5 bases from V and 7 bases from J, the junction contained 5 bases not matched to a gene. The chain recombines TRBV7-2 with TRBJ1-5; 7 bases are shared with TRBD1. Sequenced: peripheral blood. The clonotype originates from a woman aged 45 to 65 with COVID-19, enrolled during active disease. CDR3 amino acids: CASSPSGGQPQHF. CDR3 DNA sequence: TGTGCCAGCAGCCCCTCAGGGGGACAGCCCCAGCATTTT.